Below, one T cell receptor beta chain is given with its context. Its antigen has not been determined. Per-nucleotide qualities are absent, and no much larger clonotype sits a single base away. The cohort included about 27 patients with locally advanced or metastatic urothelial carcinoma who were treated at Memorial Sloan Kettering on a trial protocol. Peripheral blood mononuclear cells were collected from each patient pretreatment and during treatment, giving between 1 and 8 total time points per patient. The Qiagen DNeasy Blood extraction kit was used to purify genomic DNA from total PBMCs and tumor samples. PBMCs were collected pretreatment and during treatment, and were isolated and stored as previously described. According to the germline V gene (reference sequence), CDR1 reads SEHNR and CDR2 reads FQNEAQ. Trimming takes 10 bases off V and 4 bases off J; junction bases not matched to a gene: 9. The CDR3 covers 14 residues, taking in both the cysteine and the phenylalanine. CDR3 DNA is the only sequence kept; it has 42 bases, read in frame from the first base.

This entry comes from a study of PD-L1 blockade in urothelial cancer (dated by TCRdb to the late 2010s). A note on the overall study: All patients started therapy at some point between 2014 and 2016 and received atezolizumab 1,200 mg intravenously every 3 weeks. Patients had an ECOG performance status of 0 or 1 and had received between 0 and 3 prior chemotherapy regimens. Blood samples yielded a median of roughly 140,000 T cells and more than 80,000 unique TCRs, with median clonality roughly 0.084. Blood samples were analyzed 3 weeks after the start of treatment (second dose) and 6 weeks after the start of treatment. Durable clinical benefit was achieved by nine patients and was not achieved by 20 patients. Somatic, immune and clinical correlates of response to PD-L1 blockade with atezolizumab in urothelial cancer were the focus of an exploratory multi-omic analysis. In the same patients, pretreatment tumors underwent whole exome sequencing and RNA sequencing in addition to TCR sequencing. Pretreatment tumor samples, along with matched peripheral blood serially collected before and after atezolizumab treatment, were subjected to TCR sequencing. About nine tenths of the roughly 29 patients were identified as males with urothelial cancer of bladder origin, and a prior smoking history was reported by 18 of 29 patients. Some 30 patients had pretreatment blood TCR-seq, around 25 had at least one posttreatment blood collection, and around 25 had tumor TCR-seq. Durable clinical benefit meant progression-free survival longer than 6 months, and TCR features were also tested against progression-free and overall survival. Study-level results and caveats: Because the sample size was small (n ≈ 30) and many exploratory analyses were performed, the results are intended to be hypothesis-generating. Improved progression-free and overall survival was associated with having pretreatment peripheral blood TCR clonality below the median. Greater expansion of tumor-associated TCR clones in peripheral blood 3 weeks after the start of treatment was observed in patients with durable benefit (n of about 20, p = 0.022).

Each PCR received spiked-in synthetic TCR analog templates so that absolute template abundance could be estimated from read counts. The immunoSEQ assay was used to amplify TCRbeta CDR3 regions from genomic DNA with bias-controlled V and J gene primers. Rearranged TCRbeta segments were sequenced at approximately 20X coverage. As for how the authors treated the data: Clustering was used to correct sequencing errors, and CDR3s were annotated against IMGT so that V, D and J genes could be assigned. Downstream analyses used only productive TCRbeta rearrangements and left out out-of-frame or stop-codon sequences. Clonality was computed as one minus Shannon entropy normalized by the log of the number of unique productive sequences. Fisher's exact test with Benjamini-Hochberg correction, using a cutoff of adjusted p below 0.01, was how clones that differed between time points or between blood and tumor were identified. TCRdb took over this immuneACCESS table, retaining in-frame rearrangements with V and J assigned. Such tables are incomplete; in checked studies, under half of the missing clones stem from an unresolved V gene, and the remainder is unexplained. The D gene and trimming were derived from the DNA, and the V and J assignments and clone size from that table. The sample records 80,000 to 100,000 clones, around 80% of which are singletons. Approximately 9.5% of the sample is held by the ten biggest clonotypes.

The TCR originated in a man between 70 and 80 years old with urothelial cancer. The V and J genes are TRBV7-9 and TRBJ2-3, with 9 bases aligning to TRBD2. The sample consisted of PBMCs, taken around atezolizumab (anti-PD-L1) treatment. The sequenced DNA: TGTGCCATACCAATTAGCGGGAGACCAGATACGCAGTATTTT. Translated, it reads CAIPISGRPDTQYF.